The 25 T cell receptor beta chains below were found in one sample sequenced in a study of cytomegalovirus exposure and HLA in healthy donors. PCR primers comprised 60 Vbeta and 13 Jbeta primers. Using immunoSEQ multiplex PCR, the repertoire was profiled, and TCRdb retains in-frame clones only, with some absent. The sample records around 130,000 clones, 65% to 90% being singletons. The sequenced sample consisted of PBMCs. Every receptor here comes from a girl aged 2 to 9 in good health and CMV-seronegative.

The chain employs TRBV4-1 and TRBJ2-2, with 10 bases fitting TRBD1. Trimming at V came to 2 bases and at J to 1 base, leaving 1 base not matched to a gene. Germline V gene data show CDR1 as MGHRA and CDR2 as YSYEKL. The CDR3 loop spans 16 amino acids. The CDR3 nucleotides read TGCGCCAGCAGCCAACGGGACAGGGGGAACACCGGGGAGCTGTTTTTT. Translated, it gives CASSQRDRGNTGELFF.

The chain combines TRBV6-1 with TRBJ2-7, with D tentatively TRBD2 (6 bases). The germline V gene has CDR1 MNHNS and CDR2 SASEGT. The V gene lost 6 bases and the J gene lost 4 bases, with 19 bases spanning the gap. The CDR3 consists of 15 residues. The CDR3 protein is CASSYARDSRYEQYF. CDR3 in DNA: TGTGCCAGCAGCTACGCACGGGACTCCAGATACGAGCAGTACTTC.

This chain links TRBV6-5 with TRBJ2-5; D might be TRBD1 (5 bases). The better agreement between TRBJ2-7 and the DNA end casts doubt on the J call. Germline values: CDR1 MNHEY, CDR2 SVGAGI. This CDR3 region has 13 residues. The CDR3 spells CASSYRQGYEQYF. The CDR3 nucleotides are TGTGCCAGCAGTTATCGGCAGGGTTACGAGCAGTACTTC.

This clone has a handful of counts. The chain recombines TRBV9 with TRBJ2-3, with TRBD2 matching 7 bases. Trimming cost V 7 bases and J 1 base; bases outside gene matches: 6. The CDR3 consists of 14 residues. Germline assignment: CDR1 SGDLS and CDR2 YYNGEE. The CDR3 sequence: CASAPSGGTDTQYF. In DNA form, the CDR3 reads TGTGCCAGCGCCCCTAGCGGAGGCACAGATACGCAGTATTTT.

The chain links TRBV25-1 to TRBJ2-3, with D tentatively TRBD2 (6 bases). The CDR3 contains 13 residues. In germline, CDR1 is MGHDK, CDR2 SYGVNS. Trimming shortened V by 6 bases and J by 6 bases, and 13 bases separated the two germline ends. CDR3 sequence (DNA): TGTGCCAGCAGCCTCGGGAGCTTTGATACGCAGTATTTT. This codes for CASSLGSFDTQYF.

The chain employs TRBV4-1 and TRBJ1-5; D is uncertain. Germline V CDR1 and CDR2: MGHRA, YSYEKL. Between the trimmed V and J ends, which lost 4 bases and 2 bases, there was a span of 12 bases. This CDR3 comprises 15 residues. CDR3 loop: CASSPAVNGNQPQHF. The CDR3 DNA reads as TGCGCCAGCAGCCCCGCAGTAAATGGCAATCAGCCCCAGCATTTT.

This chain links TRBV19 with TRBJ2-5; D possibly corresponds to TRBD1 (5 bases). Germline V gene data show CDR1 as LNHDA and CDR2 as SQIVND (reference sequence). This CDR3 has 13 amino acids. The germline V and J ends were trimmed by 6 bases and 2 bases, with 10 bases remaining between them. CDR3 amino acids: CASSLQVQETQYF. The CDR3 DNA reads TGTGCCAGTAGCCTACAGGTTCAAGAGACCCAGTACTTC.

Comments on this clone: The junction departs from the called germline gene at one end, perhaps through a read error. The chain carries TRBV7-9 and TRBJ1-1, with D tentatively TRBD1 (5 bases). The germline gives CDR1 SEHNR, CDR2 FQNEAQ (reference sequence). The CDR3 is 13 amino acids. CDR3 DNA: TGTTCCAGCAGCCCTACCAGGGCGCCTGAAGCTTTCTTT. Amino acid sequence: CSSSPTRAPEAFF.

The J gene is TRBJ2-7, the V gene TRBV21-1; the D call in the table, TRBD1, was not verified against the DNA. TRBV21-1 is listed as a pseudogene. The length of the CDR3 is 14 residues. DNA for the CDR3: TGTGCCAGCATCAGACAGAACCGGTCCTCCGAGCAGTACTTC. Protein: CASIRQNRSSEQYF.

Concerning this clone: Relative to the germline gene, one junction end is altered; a read error may explain this. This same CDR3 is encoded by further DNA sequences in the sample. The CDR3 sequence: CASSIGLAGVGETQYF. The CDR3 DNA reads TGTGCCAGTAGCATAGGTCTAGCGGGAGTTGGAGAGACCCAGTACTTC. The J gene is TRBJ2-5, the V gene TRBV19; 10 nucleotides agree with TRBD2. From germline, CDR1 is LNHDA and CDR2 SQIVND (reference sequence). The CDR3 is made up of 16 amino acids. The entire variable domain, with the rest obtained from reference TRBV19 and TRBJ2-5, is as follows: DGGITQSPKYLFRKEGQNVTLSCEQNLNHDAMYWYRQDPGQGLRLIYYSQIVNDFQKGDIAEGYSVSREKKESFPLTVTSAQKNPTAFYLCASSIGLAGVGETQYFGPGTRLLVL.

The CDR3 DNA reads as TGTGCCAGTACGGACAGGTTGAACACTGAAGCTTTCTTT. Translated, it gives CASTDRLNTEAFF. The chain couples TRBV19 to TRBJ1-1, with TRBD1 matching 7 bases. The germline V gene encodes CDR1 LNHDA and CDR2 SQIVND (reference sequence). This CDR3 has 13 amino acids. With 7 bases clipped from V and 0 bases from J, the junction kept 2 bases outside the gene matches.

This clone turned up a few times. The V call is TRBV2, the J call TRBJ1-5, with a weak D call TRBD1 (5 bases). Germline V lookup: CDR1 SNHLY, CDR2 FYNNEI. CDR3 size: 15 residues. V was trimmed by 3 bases and J by 4 bases, leaving 13 bases between them. Here the CDR3 DNA reads TGTGCCAGCAGTGACCCGGGACTGATGAATCAGCCCCAGCATTTT. Residues: CASSDPGLMNQPQHF. Together with reference TRBV2 and TRBJ1-5, the CDR3 gives the full variable domain: EPEVTQTPSHQVTQMGQEVILRCVPISNHLYFYWYRQILGQKVEFLVSFYNNEISEKSEIFDDQFSVERPDGSNFTLKIRSTKLEDSAMYFCASSDPGLMNQPQHFGDGTRLSIL.

The chain employs TRBV28 and TRBJ1-1; D unresolved. Trimming removed 8 bases at V and 2 bases at J, with 6 bases between. Germline assignment: CDR1 MDHEN and CDR2 SYDVKM. This CDR3 has 11 residues. CDR3 sequence reads: CASLHNTEAFF. CDR3 DNA sequence: TGTGCCAGCTTACACAACACTGAAGCTTTCTTT.

This clone was seen a single time. J is TRBJ2-6 and V is TRBV7-3, with 8 bases identical to TRBD1. The CDR3 contains 16 residues. The V and J ends lost 5 bases and 4 bases, in that order; junction bases with no gene match: 7. CDR1 is SGHTA and CDR2 is FQGTGA in the germline V gene. The CDR3 loop is CASSRQGAGGANVLTF. The CDR3 region has the DNA TGTGCCAGCAGCCGTCAGGGGGCGGGAGGGGCCAACGTCCTGACTTTC.

CDR3 nucleotides: TGTGCCAGCAGTTTAGGGCGGCCGGCAGGGCAGCCCCAGCATTTT. It translates to CASSLGRPAGQPQHF. The chain recombines TRBV27 with TRBJ1-5; maybe TRBD1 (5 bases). Deletions cut 2 bases from V and 7 bases from J, with 15 bases between. Germline V gene lookup returns CDR1 MNHEY and CDR2 SMNVEV (reference sequence). This CDR3 is 15 amino acids long.

This sequence joins TRBV29-1 and TRBJ1-1, with 9 bases that match TRBD1. Germline V gives CDR1 SQVTM, CDR2 ANQGSEA. The CDR3 covers 13 residues. Trimming at V came to 7 bases and at J to 1 base, leaving 4 bases not matched to a gene. The CDR3 DNA is TGCAGCGCCTGGACAGGGGAGAACACTGAAGCTTTCTTT. Translation: CSAWTGENTEAFF.

The chain couples TRBV10-3 to TRBJ1-1; D not certain. V was clipped by 0 bases and J by 8 bases, with 13 bases between them. The germline V gene encodes CDR1 ENHRY and CDR2 SYGVKD. This CDR3 is built from 14 residues. CDR3 region: CAISESLSQREAFF. CDR3 in DNA: TGTGCCATCAGTGAGTCCCTCTCCCAGAGGGAAGCTTTCTTT.

This clone was seen more than once but under ten times. The chain uses TRBV5-6 and TRBJ1-3, with D hard to call. The germline V gene encodes CDR1 SGHDT and CDR2 YYEEEE. V lost 4 bases and J lost 3, with 8 bases in between. The CDR3 has 13 amino acids. For the CDR3, the DNA is TGTGCCAGCAGCCAAACATTTGGAAACACCATATATTTT. It translates to CASSQTFGNTIYF.

This clone appeared a single time. This rearrangement joins TRBV13 to TRBJ2-1; 12 positions agree with TRBD2. After removal of 4 bases from V and 6 bases from J, the junction contained 4 bases not matched to a gene. The length of the CDR3 is 15 residues. Germline lookup yields CDR1 PRHDT and CDR2 FYEKMQ (reference sequence). The CDR3 spells CASSSSGGVGNEQFF. DNA of the CDR3: TGTGCCAGCAGCTCTAGCGGGGGGGTCGGCAATGAGCAGTTCTTC. Drawing the rest from reference TRBV13 and TRBJ2-1, the complete variable domain is AAGVIQSPRHLIKEKRETATLKCYPIPRHDTVYWYQQGPGQDPQFLISFYEKMQSDKGSIPDRFSAQQFSDYHSELNMSSLELGDSALYFCASSSSGGVGNEQFFGPGTRLTVL.

The chain carries TRBV2 and TRBJ1-1, with D hard to call. The CDR3 extends over 13 amino acids. The ends were cut back, 4 bases at V and 1 base at J, with 7 bases in the middle. The germline V gene encodes CDR1 SNHLY and CDR2 FYNNEI. The CDR3 sequence is CASSVEGNTEAFF. The CDR3 nucleotides are TGTGCCAGCAGTGTTGAGGGGAACACTGAAGCTTTCTTT. Filled out from reference TRBV2 and TRBJ1-1, the complete variable domain reads EPEVTQTPSHQVTQMGQEVILRCVPISNHLYFYWYRQILGQKVEFLVSFYNNEISEKSEIFDDQFSVERPDGSNFTLKIRSTKLEDSAMYFCASSVEGNTEAFFGQGTRLTVV.

V gene TRBV30 combines with J gene TRBJ2-1, with 7 bases matching TRBD2. CDR3 length: 15 amino acids. CDR1 GTSNPN and CDR2 SVGIG come from the germline V gene (reference sequence). V trimming: 2 bases; J trimming: 5 bases; junction bases outside the gene matches: 9. CDR3 residues: CAWSTPRGGNNEQFF. The CDR3 nucleotides are TGTGCCTGGAGTACGCCTCGCGGGGGAAACAATGAGCAGTTCTTC.

This chain joins TRBV7-9 and TRBJ1-5, with D tentatively TRBD1 (6 bases). Trimming removed 1 base from V and 3 bases from J, with 13 bases in between. The CDR3 length is 16 residues. The germline V gene encodes CDR1 SEHNR and CDR2 FQNEAQ (reference sequence). The chain's CDR3 is CASSLEGDVLNQPQHF. Here the CDR3 DNA reads TGTGCCAGCAGCTTAGAGGGGGATGTCCTCAATCAGCCCCAGCATTTT.

The chain recombines TRBV7-3 with TRBJ2-2; 9 bases line up with TRBD1. V gave up 5 bases and J gave up 1 base; unmatched junction bases: 2. Germline V gives CDR1 SGHTA, CDR2 FQGTGA. The CDR3 length is 15 residues. CDR3 sequence: CASSPTGGNTGELFF. As DNA, the CDR3 is TGTGCCAGCAGCCCGACAGGGGGGAACACCGGGGAGCTGTTTTTT.

The chain combines TRBV13 with TRBJ2-7; 11 nucleotides agree with TRBD2. CDR3 length: 17 residues. V lost 4 bases, J lost 5 bases, and 13 bases stayed unmatched. CDR1 is PRHDT and CDR2 is FYEKMQ in the germline V gene (reference sequence). CDR3 in DNA: TGTGCCAGCAGCTCCTCAAATTTAGCGGGAGGGCCCCACGAGCAGTACTTC. Translated, it gives CASSSSNLAGGPHEQYF.

The chain links TRBV11-2 to TRBJ2-5; D remains ambiguous. The end of the DNA aligns better with TRBJ2-7, so the J call may be wrong. The CDR3 is 12 residues long. Per germline, CDR1 SGHAT and CDR2 FQNNGV. As DNA, the CDR3 is TGTGCCAGCAGCTTTCTTTCTTACGAGCAGTACTTC. This sequence encodes CASSFLSYEQYF.